This entry lists 6 T cell receptor beta chains sequenced from one sample in a study of Graves' ophthalmopathy and Graves' hyperthyroidism. TCR beta CDR3 regions were amplified from RNA transcripts. The first-round RT-PCR employed HTBI primers together with the Qiagen OneStep RT-PCR kit. A multiplex PCR was then performed as the second round. TCRdb analysed the multiplex PCR reads with MiXCR anew, one entry per CDR3 protein. The table records a few hundred thousand distinct CDR3 sequences, about 35% of them present only once. Sequencing was performed on peripheral blood or thyroid tissue (not recorded which). The receptors were gathered from an adult man with Graves' hyperthyroidism.

The table lists this clonotype with many counts. The chain joins TRBV20-1 to TRBJ1-2; maybe TRBD1 (5 bases). The V gene lost 5 bases and the J gene lost 5 bases, with 12 bases spanning the gap. Germline CDR1 reads DFQATT; CDR2 reads SNEGSKA (reference sequence). The CDR3 is 12 residues long. CDR3 sequence reads: CSAPTAPYGYTF. In DNA, the CDR3 is TGCAGTGCTCCGACAGCTCCTTATGGCTACACCTTC.

This clonotype was counted many times. This sequence joins TRBV9 and TRBJ1-1; D ambiguous. CDR1 SGDLS and CDR2 YYNGEE come from the germline V gene. V was cut by 4 bases and J by 5 bases, with 15 bases left in between. The CDR3 contains 14 residues. The CDR3 protein is CASSPTFGQTEAFF. Here the CDR3 DNA reads TGTGCCAGCAGCCCTACATTTGGTCAGACTGAAGCTTTCTTT.

This clonotype was observed at least ten times. The J gene is TRBJ2-6, the V gene TRBV6-5; a possible D gene is TRBD1 (5 bases). With 4 bases removed from V and 3 bases from J, the gap between germline ends came to 13 bases. The germline CDR1 and CDR2 sequences are MNHEY and SVGAGI. This CDR3 spans 16 amino acids. The DNA for the CDR3 is TGTGCCAGCAGTTGGGGTCTGGGGCTTGGGGCCAACGTCCTGACTTTC. It translates to CASSWGLGLGANVLTF.

This clonotype was counted a few times. The rearrangement links TRBV5-4 to TRBJ2-7; 7 bases align to TRBD1. The CDR3 has 15 amino acids. From germline, CDR1 is SGHNT and CDR2 YYREEE (reference sequence). V trimming: 1 base; J trimming: 3 bases; junction bases outside the gene matches: 7. The CDR3 loop reads CASSLIGTVNYEQYF. The DNA of the CDR3 is TGTGCCAGCAGCTTGATCGGGACAGTTAACTACGAGCAGTACTTC.

This clonotype showed up just a few times. The rearrangement links TRBV14 to TRBJ2-3; D unresolved. Trimming took 5 bases from V and 11 from J, leaving 23 bases between them. Germline V gives CDR1 SGHDN, CDR2 FVKESK. The CDR3 runs 15 residues. CDR3 DNA sequence: TGTGCCAGCAGCACCGGGCCACGTGGAGCGTCCGTGCAGTATTTT. As protein: CASSTGPRGASVQYF.

This clonotype has ten or more counts. CDR3 in amino acids: CASSIGSPLVGLFF. The CDR3 nucleotides are TGTGCCAGTAGTATCGGCTCGCCACTCGTCGGACTGTTTTTT. This chain joins TRBV19 and TRBJ1-4, with D unresolved. CDR1 is LNHDA and CDR2 is SQIVND in the germline V gene (reference sequence). V lost 3 bases and J 13 bases, leaving 18 bases between the germline ends. This CDR3 contains 14 residues.